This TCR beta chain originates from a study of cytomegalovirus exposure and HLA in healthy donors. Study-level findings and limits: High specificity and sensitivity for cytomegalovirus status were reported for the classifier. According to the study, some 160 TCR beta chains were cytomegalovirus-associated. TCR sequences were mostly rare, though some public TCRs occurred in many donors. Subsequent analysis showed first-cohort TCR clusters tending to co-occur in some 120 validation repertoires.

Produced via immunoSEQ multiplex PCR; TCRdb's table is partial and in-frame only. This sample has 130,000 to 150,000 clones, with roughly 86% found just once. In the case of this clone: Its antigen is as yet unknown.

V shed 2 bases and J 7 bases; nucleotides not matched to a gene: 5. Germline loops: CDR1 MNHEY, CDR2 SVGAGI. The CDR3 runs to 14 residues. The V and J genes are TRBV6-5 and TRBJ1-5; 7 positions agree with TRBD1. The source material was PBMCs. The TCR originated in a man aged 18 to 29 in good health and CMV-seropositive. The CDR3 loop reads CASSYDREGQPQHF. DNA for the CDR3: TGTGCCAGCAGTTACGACAGGGAAGGCCAGCCCCAGCATTTT.